These 27 T cell receptor delta chains share one sample of origin, sequenced in a study of Vδ1+ human thymocytes. Whole-study findings and limits: Highly polyclonal TRG and TRD repertoires with Gaussian CDR3 length distributions appeared in thymus.

Antigen specificity for these receptors is unknown. Extracted RNA was reverse transcribed into cDNA. The CDR3 regions were amplified by multiplex PCR from V-gene primers to a constant-region primer. With CATT, TCRdb re-called clones from the multiplex PCR reads. Of more than 25,000 delta-chain clones listed, nearly 7.5% are singletons. The sequencing sample was made of Vdelta1+ gamma-delta thymocytes from the thymus. The subset is: FACS-sorted CD3+ TCRalphabeta- TCRVdelta1+ TCRVdelta2- thymocytes. Receptor source: a girl under two years old who had congenital heart surgery.

Here the V gene is TRDV1, but the J gene went uncalled; TRDD3, the table's D call, lacks a check against the DNA. CDR1 and CDR2 from the germline V gene are TSWWSYY and QGS. The CDR3 has 15 amino acids. In DNA, the CDR3 is TGTGCTCTTGGGGGGAATGTTTTGGGGGATATGAACCTCATCTTT. Its protein product is CALGGNVLGDMNLIF.

The chain uses TRDV1 and TRDJ1; 9 positions agree with TRDD3. V was clipped by 4 bases and J by 0 bases; unmatched bases: 12. The CDR3 runs 18 residues. Germline assignment: CDR1 TSWWSYY and CDR2 QGS. The CDR3 loop is CALGGEFLLGDHTDKLIF. The CDR3 DNA sequence: TGTGCTCTTGGGGGAGAATTCCTACTGGGGGACCACACCGATAAACTCATCTTT.

This clone has just a few counts. The gene calls are TRDV1 and TRDJ1, with 10 bases aligning to TRDD3. The junction had 4 bases not matched to a gene; V was cut back by 1 base and J by 11 bases. The germline V gene encodes CDR1 TSWWSYY and CDR2 QGS. The CDR3 extends over 13 amino acids. This CDR3 is CALGEPGDTRLIF. DNA of the CDR3: TGTGCTCTTGGGGAACCGGGGGATACGCGTCTCATCTTT.

The chain is built from TRDV1 and TRDJ1; tentatively, D is TRDD2 (6 bases). Trimming pared 9 bases from V and 0 bases from J, leaving 17 bases between. This CDR3 is 15 amino acids long. The germline gives CDR1 TSWWSYY, CDR2 QGS. CDR3: CALILQWSDTDKLIF. The CDR3 coding sequence is TGTGCTCTGATCCTACAATGGTCGGACACCGATAAACTCATCTTT.

This rearrangement joins TRDV1 to TRDJ1; 11 nucleotides line up with TRDD3. Germline loops: CDR1 TSWWSYY, CDR2 QGS. This CDR3 is 21 amino acids long. Trimming removed 5 bases from V and 1 base from J; junction bases left unmatched: 21. The CDR3 region is CALGPIADLSLLGDTTDKLIF. The DNA of the CDR3 is TGTGCTCTTGGGCCAATTGCCGACCTTTCACTTCTGGGGGATACCACCGATAAACTCATCTTT.

This chain uses TRDV1 with TRDJ1, with D possibly matching TRDD2 (5 bases). Germline CDR1 is TSWWSYY and CDR2 is QGS. V lost 5 bases and J 1 base, leaving 17 bases between the germline ends. The CDR3 is 16 amino acids. The CDR3 coding sequence is TGTGCTCTTGGGTCCCTACGTCGTGCTGGCACCGATAAACTCATCTTT. Translating it yields CALGSLRRAGTDKLIF.

This clone was counted a few times. The chain has TRDV1 and TRDJ1; 9 nucleotides agree with TRDD2. Germline-derived CDR1 and CDR2 are TSWWSYY and QGS. This CDR3 is built from 19 residues. With 5 bases clipped from V and 0 bases from J, the junction kept 16 bases outside the gene matches. The CDR3 bases are TGTGCTCTTGGGTCGCCTTCCTACTACGAGGACCTTTACACCGATAAACTCATCTTT. Its translation is CALGSPSYYEDLYTDKLIF.

By frequency in the sample, this clone is medium-sized (0.01 to 0.1%). This chain links TRDV2 with TRDJ3, with 9 bases fitting TRDD3. V shed 5 bases, J shed 0 bases, and the junction held 10 bases outside the gene matches. Germline V CDR1 and CDR2: GEAIGNYY, EKD. The CDR3 is 19 residues long. The CDR3 DNA reads TGTGCCTGTGGCCCTCTTTACTGGGGGAGCTCCTGGGACACCCGACAGATGTTTTTC. Encoded protein: CACGPLYWGSSWDTRQMFF.

In its sample, this clone was seen a few times. V is TRDV1 and J is TRDJ1; 9 bases are a match to TRDD3. The CDR3 is made up of 18 amino acids. The J segment lost 0 bases and the V segment lost 0 bases, leaving 8 bases of the junction unmatched. Germline assignment: CDR1 TSWWSYY and CDR2 QGS. Here the CDR3 DNA reads TGTGCTCTTGGGGAACTTCTGTACTGGGGGACATACACCGATAAACTCATCTTT. It encodes CALGELLYWGTYTDKLIF.

On this clone itself: A much larger clone differs by one base, so this may be a read error. There is no V gene call, and the J gene is TRDJ1. CDR3 length: 15 residues. The chain's CDR3 is CAYDTTPLVSDKLIF. The CDR3 DNA follows: TGTGCCTATGACACGACTCCGCTCGTTAGCGATAAACTCATCTTT.

The V gene was left uncalled, and the J gene is TRDJ1; the D segment call TRDD3 is taken from the table without a DNA check. The CDR3 runs 20 residues. CDR3 sequence reads: CALGPRPPVQPMGCTDKLIF. The CDR3 DNA is TGTGCTCTTGGCCCGCGCCCGCCTGTGCAGCCCATGGGGTGCACCGATAAACTCATCTTT.

This clone was counted a few times. The chain uses TRDV1 and TRDJ1, with D tentatively TRDD3 (5 bases). The germline CDR1 and CDR2 sequences are TSWWSYY and QGS. The CDR3 totals 15 residues. Trimming pared 5 bases from V and 8 bases from J, leaving 21 bases between. In nucleotides, the CDR3 is TGTGCTCTTGGGACCCATCCAGGCTCAAGGGGGAAACTCATCTTT. This sequence encodes CALGTHPGSRGKLIF.

This clone was detected only a few times. The junction shows a germline mismatch at one end, possibly a read error. This rearrangement joins TRDV1 to TRDJ1; D gene unclear. Germline lookup yields CDR1 TSWWSYY and CDR2 QGS. The CDR3 contains 16 residues. CDR3 protein: CALGEERARITDELIF. CDR3 nucleotides: TGTGCTCTTGGGGAAGAACGGGCCCGGATCACCGATGAACTCATCTTT.

This clone was counted only a few times. The rearrangement uses TRDV1 and TRDJ1; tentatively, D is TRDD2 (6 bases). The germline V gene encodes CDR1 TSWWSYY and CDR2 QGS. The CDR3 is made up of 20 amino acids. The V and J ends lost 3 bases and 7 bases respectively, with 33 bases between them. CDR3 in DNA: TGTGCTCTTGGGGAGCCCCCGGTCCTACGTGCAAACTTGGGCTCGGGTAAACTCATCTTT. Its translation: CALGEPPVLRANLGSGKLIF.

This sequence joins TRDV1 and TRDJ1, with 11 nucleotides matching TRDD3. As TCRdb names no J gene, one was assigned here on the basis of a DNA match to germline. With 2 bases clipped from V and 0 bases from J, the junction kept 17 bases outside the gene matches. Per the germline V gene, CDR1 is TSWWSYY and CDR2 is QGS. The CDR3 has 21 amino acids. The CDR3 nucleotides read TGTGCTCTTGGGGAATCGCCTTCTTGGGGGATACGCCCGCTGTACACCGATAAACTCATCTTT. Translation: CALGESPSWGIRPLYTDKLIF.

This clone was found a few times. V gene TRDV1 combines with J gene TRDJ1, with D perhaps matching TRDD3 (6 bases). The CDR3 has 19 residues. Trimming took off 3 bases at V and 3 bases at J, with 26 bases between the two ends. Germline V CDR1 and CDR2: TSWWSYY, QGS. In DNA form, the CDR3 reads TGTGCTCTTGGGGACATCCCTAAACCTACGCCTGGGGAGCCCGATAAACTCATCTTT. Translation gives CALGDIPKPTPGEPDKLIF.

A few counts support this clone. The chain links TRDV1 to TRDJ1, with 10 bases identical to TRDD3. Germline trimming cut 7 bases from V and 1 base from J; bases unmatched to any gene: 9. This CDR3 comprises 16 residues. From germline, CDR1 is TSWWSYY and CDR2 QGS. For the CDR3, the DNA is TGTGCTCTTGCCCCGGGGGATACGCCGTTCACCGATAAACTCATCTTT. Translated, it gives CALAPGDTPFTDKLIF.

The chain combines TRDV1 with TRDJ1; D may correspond to TRDD2 or TRDD3 (7 bases each). Because TCRdb records no J gene, it was assigned here through a match of the DNA to germline. Germline lookup yields CDR1 TSWWSYY and CDR2 QGS. Trimming left V 1 base short and J 3 bases short, with 27 bases between. CDR3 length: 20 amino acids. This chain's CDR3 is CALGEPISYGGDNWADKLIF. As DNA, the CDR3 is TGTGCTCTTGGGGAACCAATTTCCTACGGCGGGGATAATTGGGCCGATAAACTCATCTTT.

This clone has more than one count but fewer than ten. The chain recombines TRDV1 with TRDJ1; the match to TRDD3 covers 8 bases. The CDR3 covers 18 residues. In germline, CDR1 is TSWWSYY, CDR2 QGS. Unmatched junction bases numbered 17, after V lost 0 bases and J lost 8 bases. The CDR3 DNA is TGTGCTCTTGGGGAACTAGGTCCCTCAGTACTGGGGGTTACCAAACTCATCTTT. Amino acid sequence: CALGELGPSVLGVTKLIF.

This clone appeared a few times. The chain couples TRDV1 to TRDJ1, with D possibly TRDD3 on 5 matching bases. CDR3 length equals 18 residues. CDR1 TSWWSYY and CDR2 QGS come from the germline V gene. Trimming took off 0 bases at V and 0 bases at J, with 17 bases between the two ends. DNA of the CDR3: TGTGCTCTTGGGGAACTTGGCCGGAACGGGGAATACACCGATAAACTCATCTTT. Translated, it gives CALGELGRNGEYTDKLIF.

V is TRDV1 and J is TRDJ1; the D gene is possibly TRDD2 (5 bases). V lost 2 bases to trimming and J lost 4 bases, with 23 bases between them. This CDR3 has 18 amino acids. Germline CDR1 and CDR2: TSWWSYY and QGS. For the CDR3, the DNA is TGTGCTCTTGGGGAATTCCTCTACTGTCCACGATCTCACGATAAACTCATCTTT. Encoded protein: CALGEFLYCPRSHDKLIF.

Relative to its sample, this clone is medium-sized (0.01 to 0.1%). The chain links TRDV2 to TRDJ1, with D tentatively TRDD3 (5 bases). The V gene's germline CDR1 is GEAIGNYY and CDR2 EKD. This CDR3 contains 18 residues. Deletions cut 0 bases from V and 0 bases from J, with 19 bases between. The CDR3: CACDTERIMGTYTDKLIF. CDR3 in DNA: TGTGCCTGTGACACCGAAAGGATAATGGGGACGTACACCGATAAACTCATCTTT.

The V call is TRDV1, the J call TRDJ1, with 12 positions matching TRDD3. Trimming cost V 3 bases and J 1 base; bases outside gene matches: 12. The CDR3 loop spans 19 amino acids. The germline gives CDR1 TSWWSYY, CDR2 QGS. The CDR3: CALGDCPVLGDTTTDKLIF. The CDR3 nucleotides are TGTGCTCTTGGGGACTGTCCGGTACTGGGGGATACAACCACCGATAAACTCATCTTT.

This clone was picked up a small number of times. The chain recombines TRDV1 with TRDJ1; D possibly corresponds to TRDD3 (6 bases). This CDR3 region has 15 residues. Germline loops: CDR1 TSWWSYY, CDR2 QGS. Deletions cut 2 bases from V and 3 bases from J, with 13 bases between. The DNA for the CDR3 is TGTGCTCTTGGGGAAGTGGTACTGGGTCCCGATAAACTCATCTTT. Encoded protein: CALGEVVLGPDKLIF.

The chain recombines TRDV1 with TRDJ1; 13 bases agree with TRDD3. Germline V gives CDR1 TSWWSYY, CDR2 QGS. This CDR3 is built from 14 residues. The V segment lost 7 bases and the J segment 8 bases; nucleotides outside the gene matches: 7. CDR3 in amino acids: CALALTGGYGKLIF. The CDR3 nucleotides are TGTGCTCTTGCTCTTACTGGGGGATACGGAAAACTCATCTTT.

Worth noting for this clone: One end of the junction varies from germline; a read error may be responsible. This sequence joins TRDV1 and TRDJ1; 13 bases match TRDD3. Germline V CDR1 and CDR2: TSWWSYY, QGS. This CDR3 region has 19 residues. CDR3: CALGELSTGGYAYTDKLIF. CDR3 bases: TGTGCCCTTGGGGAACTCTCTACTGGGGGATACGCGTACACCGATAAACTCATCTTT.

This clone was seen only a few times. The chain has TRDV1 and TRDJ1; TRDD3 aligns across 9 bases. V was pared by 3 bases and J by 0 bases, with 14 bases of the junction left unmatched. Germline CDR1 and CDR2: TSWWSYY and QGS. The CDR3 loop spans 19 amino acids. The CDR3 here is CALGDHGRGIPMYTDKLIF. The CDR3 DNA sequence: TGTGCTCTTGGGGATCATGGCAGGGGGATACCAATGTACACCGATAAACTCATCTTT.